This T cell receptor beta chain was captured in a study of blood T cell repertoires in COVID-19. Method: immunoSEQ multiplex PCR; TCRdb's copy keeps in-frame clones and lacks some. The table includes approximately 120,000 clones, about 79% detected once. Germline CDR1 is SGDLS and CDR2 is YYNGEE. The CDR3 loop spans 16 amino acids. V trimming: 0 bases; J trimming: 4 bases; junction bases outside the gene matches: 8. Sequenced material: peripheral blood. This TCR was recovered from a woman of 80 years or more with active or convalescent COVID-19. The gene calls are TRBV9 and TRBJ1-2, with 8 bases aligning to TRBD1. CDR3 amino acids: CASSVEISGGGYGYTF. The DNA for the CDR3 is TGTGCCAGCAGCGTAGAGATTTCAGGGGGCGGCTATGGCTACACCTTC.